Listed below are T cell receptor beta chains from one sample, sequenced in a study of CD8 T cells in ankylosing spondylitis. A single record per CDR3 protein comes from TCRdb applying MiXCR to the 5' RACE reads. Of about 90,000 distinct CDR3 sequences in the sample, approximately 9.6% were seen once. Sequenced sample: blood, either unsorted or a sorted T cell fraction (not recorded which). These receptors all come from a male donor with ankylosing spondylitis. The CDR3 runs from the conserved cysteine through the conserved F or W. D genes are given only for firm matches. Only part of the rows carry a size: once, few, many, or a class if the clone is expanded.

clone_size	d_call	v_call	j_call	cdr3_aa	cdr3_nt
-	-	TRBV7-6	TRBJ2-3	CASSLGSLTDTQYF	TGTGCCAGCAGCTTAGGGTCCCTCACAGATACGCAGTATTTT
few	-	TRBV14	TRBJ2-1	CASSPTFPGDEQFF	TGTGCCAGCAGCCCCACTTTCCCGGGCGATGAGCAGTTCTTC
many	-	TRBV2	TRBJ2-3	CASSEGLGDVDTQYF	TGTGCCAGCAGTGAAGGGCTGGGGGACGTAGATACGCAGTATTTT
many	TRBD1	TRBV4-1	TRBJ2-2	CASSYNRGHGELFF	TGCGCCAGCAGTTACAACAGGGGCCACGGGGAGCTGTTTTTT
many	-	TRBV27	TRBJ2-3	CASMRDASTDTQYF	TGTGCCAGCATGCGGGACGCTAGCACAGATACGCAGTATTTT
many	TRBD1	TRBV4-1	TRBJ2-2	CASSARDSNTGELFF	TGCGCCAGCAGCGCCCGGGACAGTAACACCGGGGAGCTGTTTTTT
few	TRBD1	TRBV2	TRBJ1-5	CASRKDRGDNQPQHF	TGTGCCAGCAGAAAGGACAGGGGGGACAATCAGCCCCAGCATTTT
-	TRBD2	TRBV20-1	TRBJ2-2	CSALTSGRANGELFF	TGCAGTGCCCTGACTAGCGGGAGGGCCAACGGGGAGCTGTTTTTT
many	TRBD2	TRBV12-3/TRBV12-4	TRBJ2-1	CASSFAGGGNEQFF	TGTGCCAGCAGTTTTGCGGGAGGGGGCAATGAGCAGTTCTTC
few	-	TRBV7-9	TRBJ1-4	CASSAAPGHPNEKLFF	TGTGCCAGCAGCGCTGCCCCGGGGCACCCTAATGAAAAACTGTTTTTT
-	TRBD1	TRBV18	TRBJ2-1	CASYPGQGYNEQFF	TGTGCCAGCTATCCGGGACAGGGCTACAATGAGCAGTTCTTC
-	TRBD2	TRBV29-1	TRBJ2-1	CSSLAGGPSYNEQFF	TGCAGCTCCCTAGCGGGAGGGCCCTCCTACAATGAGCAGTTCTTC
many	-	TRBV2	TRBJ1-1	CASSEAPRQVAEAFF	TGTGCCAGCAGTGAAGCTCCTAGACAGGTGGCTGAAGCTTTCTTT
few	-	TRBV14	TRBJ2-2	CASSQETNTGELFF	TGTGCCAGCAGCCAAGAAACTAACACCGGGGAGCTGTTTTTT
-	-	TRBV10-2	TRBJ1-2	CASSEREALYGYTF	TGCGCCAGCAGTGAGCGTGAGGCTCTCTATGGCTACACCTTC
many	-	TRBV27	TRBJ1-2	CASSSHWRNYGYTF	TGTGCCAGCAGCTCCCACTGGCGAAACTATGGCTACACCTTC
medium-sized	-	TRBV27	TRBJ2-4	CASTNDWTLAKNIQYF	TGTGCCAGCACTAACGACTGGACGCTAGCCAAAAACATTCAGTACTTC
-	-	TRBV6-2/TRBV6-3	TRBJ2-7	CASSYSMEAGGSYEQYF	TGTGCCAGCAGTTACTCGATGGAGGCAGGGGGGTCCTACGAGCAGTACTTC
many	-	TRBV24-1	TRBJ2-1	CATSERTHPNEQFF	TGTGCCACCAGTGAACGAACACACCCCAATGAGCAGTTCTTC
few	-	TRBV2	TRBJ2-1	CATGDFNEQFF	TGTGCCACTGGGGACTTCAATGAGCAGTTCTTC
many	-	TRBV3-1	TRBJ1-2	CASSQTQTGHLYGYTF	TGTGCCAGCAGCCAGACCCAGACGGGACACCTCTATGGCTACACCTTC
many	-	TRBV11-2	TRBJ2-1	CASSLGWTAYNEQFF	TGTGCCAGCAGCTTAGGTTGGACTGCCTACAATGAGCAGTTCTTC
-	TRBD2	TRBV5-6	TRBJ2-5	CASSPVGGTRETQYF	TGTGCCAGCAGCCCCGTGGGAGGGACGAGAGAGACCCAGTACTTC
many	-	TRBV5-6	TRBJ1-5	CASSPTRGVGSNQPQHF	TGTGCCAGCAGCCCAACACGGGGGGTAGGGAGCAATCAGCCCCAGCATTTT
few	TRBD1	TRBV9	TRBJ1-5	CASSAGTGSNQPQHF	TGTGCCAGCAGCGCCGGGACAGGGTCCAATCAGCCCCAGCATTTT
few	TRBD2	TRBV9	TRBJ2-7	CASSAGLGVPSEQYF	TGTGCCAGCAGCGCCGGACTAGGGGTCCCCTCCGAGCAGTACTTC
-	-	TRBV12-3/TRBV12-4	TRBJ2-5	CASSSGEGVETQYF	TGTGCCAGCAGTTCGGGGGAGGGGGTAGAGACCCAGTACTTC
many	TRBD1	TRBV4-2	TRBJ2-7	CASSQDETGGYEQYF	TGTGCCAGCAGCCAAGATGAAACAGGGGGCTACGAGCAGTACTTC
-	TRBD1	TRBV5-1	TRBJ2-1	CASSDTGAGLLSYNEQFF	TGCGCCAGCAGCGACACAGGGGCGGGTCTCCTATCTTACAATGAGCAGTTCTTC
many	-	TRBV28	TRBJ2-1	CASKMGRRSYNEQFF	TGTGCCAGCAAGATGGGACGGCGCTCCTACAATGAGCAGTTCTTC
few	-	TRBV19	TRBJ1-3	CASSIPAGLSGNTIYF	TGTGCCAGTAGTATACCCGCAGGCCTCTCTGGAAACACCATATATTTT
-	TRBD2	TRBV11-1	TRBJ2-1	CASSLGVAGVGGSYNEQFF	TGTGCCAGCAGCTTAGGGGTAGCGGGAGTAGGGGGCTCCTACAATGAGCAGTTCTTC
many	TRBD1	TRBV27	TRBJ2-3	CASSSPGQGTDTQYF	TGTGCCAGCAGTTCTCCGGGACAGGGCACAGATACGCAGTATTTT
-	TRBD1	TRBV20-1	TRBJ2-5	CSARDGDRVAETQYF	TGCAGTGCTAGAGATGGGGACAGGGTGGCAGAGACCCAGTACTTC
many	-	TRBV20-1	TRBJ2-7	CSARDGARYEQYF	TGCAGTGCTAGAGATGGGGCCCGCTACGAGCAGTACTTC
many	TRBD2	TRBV27	TRBJ2-1	CASSLTTSGSEQFF	TGTGCCAGCAGTTTGACGACTAGCGGGAGTGAGCAGTTCTTC
once	TRBD1	TRBV9	TRBJ1-2	CASSVGGGDYGYTF	TGTGCCAGCAGCGTAGGAGGGGGCGACTATGGCTACACCTTC
-	TRBD1	TRBV11-3	TRBJ1-2	CASSLPSCWGGGSPYGYTF	TGTGCCAGCAGCCTCCCCAGCTGCTGGGGAGGGGGCAGTCCGTATGGCTACACCTTC
many	-	TRBV27	TRBJ2-5	CASSPLAAQETQYF	TGTGCCAGCAGTCCTCTTGCGGCTCAAGAGACCCAGTACTTC
many	-	TRBV29-1	TRBJ2-2	CSARLLNTGELFF	TGCAGCGCACGACTCTTGAACACCGGGGAGCTGTTTTTT
few	-	TRBV9	TRBJ2-3	CASSPLGSLSTDTQYF	TGTGCCAGCAGCCCTCTCGGGAGTCTAAGCACAGATACGCAGTATTTT
many	-	TRBV4-2	TRBJ2-2	CASSQDLRATGELFF	TGTGCCAGCAGCCAAGATCTGAGGGCCACCGGGGAGCTGTTTTTT
-	-	TRBV10-2	TRBJ2-3	CASRDSTDTQYF	TGCGCCAGCAGGGATAGCACAGATACGCAGTATTTT
few	TRBD1	TRBV20-1	TRBJ2-5	CSYTDRAQEETQYF	TGCAGCTATACCGACAGGGCGCAGGAGGAGACCCAGTACTTC
many	TRBD1	TRBV24-1	TRBJ2-3	CATSDLDRGLHGDTQYF	TGTGCCACCAGTGACCTTGACAGGGGCCTACATGGAGATACGCAGTATTTT
-	-	TRBV11-2	TRBJ1-1	CASSLNFPRVNMNTEAFF	TGTGCCAGCAGCTTAAATTTCCCCAGGGTCAACATGAACACTGAAGCTTTCTTT
few	-	TRBV30	TRBJ2-1	CAWRFMRAGYNEQFF	TGTGCCTGGAGGTTTATGAGAGCTGGTTACAATGAGCAGTTCTTC
-	TRBD2	TRBV7-2	TRBJ2-1	CASRDLAGGVDEQFF	TGTGCCAGCAGGGATCTAGCGGGAGGTGTAGATGAGCAGTTCTTC
many	-	TRBV5-5	TRBJ1-6	CASSLNSPLHF	TGTGCCAGCAGCCTTAATTCACCCCTCCACTTT
few	TRBD2	TRBV19	TRBJ2-1	CASSIQGSGSWQFF	TGTGCCAGTAGTATCCAGGGTAGCGGGAGTTGGCAGTTCTTC
-	TRBD2	TRBV20-1	TRBJ2-7	CSARAWSGTSYEQYF	TGCAGTGCTAGAGCCTGGAGCGGGACCTCCTACGAGCAGTACTTC
few	-	TRBV5-4	TRBJ1-1	CASKAGPNTEAFF	TGTGCCAGCAAGGCCGGACCGAACACTGAAGCTTTCTTT
medium-sized	TRBD2	TRBV27	TRBJ2-3	CASSESLAGVSDTQYF	TGTGCCAGCAGCGAGTCCTTAGCGGGAGTTTCAGATACGCAGTATTTT
many	TRBD2	TRBV20-1	TRBJ2-1	CSARSFSGPGDEQFF	TGCAGTGCTAGATCATTTAGCGGGCCAGGCGATGAGCAGTTCTTC
many	-	TRBV12-3/TRBV12-4	TRBJ1-1	CASSSRQFHTEAFF	TGTGCCAGCAGTTCGCGACAGTTCCACACTGAAGCTTTCTTT